The 25 T cell receptor beta chains listed next were all sequenced from one sample in a study of blood T cells in healthy people across ages. A sample-barcoded 5' primer and a J-beta primer mix were used in a second PCR of roughly 7 to 11 cycles. One entry per CDR3 protein, called by TCRdb with MiXCR from the 5' RACE reads. The sample has hundreds of thousands of distinct CDR3 sequences, roughly 44% seen once. The sample taken for sequencing was blood. These receptors were obtained from a man aged 60-69 years in good health.

As to this clonotype: A junction end diverges from the germline sequence, so it may reflect a read error. The J gene is TRBJ2-5, the V gene TRBV27; 7 bases are a match to TRBD1. The germline V gene encodes CDR1 MNHEY and CDR2 SMNVEV (reference sequence). The CDR3 is made up of 15 amino acids. DNA of the CDR3: TGTGCCGGCAGCCAGCCAGGGGGAATACAAGAGACCCAGTACTTC. It specifies CAGSQPGGIQETQYF.

As regards this clonotype: Possible read error: a much larger clone is one base away. In nucleotides, the CDR3 is TGTGCCAGCGGCTTAAGACAGGAAGCTTTCTTT. This translates into CASGLRQEAFF. J is TRBJ1-1 and V is TRBV7-2, with D possibly being TRBD1 (5 bases). The germline V gene encodes CDR1 SGHTA and CDR2 FQGNSA. The CDR3 length is 11 residues.

Comments on this clonotype: A much larger clone differs by one base, so this may be a read error. The CDR3 region is CASSYVAHHGYTF. CDR3 coding DNA: TGTGCCAGCAGTTACGTTGCACACCATGGCTACACCTTC. The chain uses TRBV6-2 or TRBV6-3 and TRBJ1-2; no firm D call. This CDR3 is 13 amino acids long. V lost 2 bases and J lost 6, with 10 bases in between. Per the germline V gene, CDR1 is MNHEY and CDR2 is SVGEGT.

V gene TRBV12-3 or TRBV12-4 combines with J gene TRBJ2-1; 7 bases agree with TRBD1. The CDR3 has 15 residues. V was pared by 5 bases and J by 3 bases, with 7 bases of the junction left unmatched. The CDR3 region is CASSPPGTDYNEQFF. In DNA, the CDR3 is TGTGCCAGCAGTCCCCCCGGGACAGACTACAATGAGCAGTTCTTC.

The chain combines TRBV12-3 or TRBV12-4 with TRBJ1-1; no clear D. The CDR3 length is 13 residues. V was shortened by 3 bases and J by 3 bases, with 8 bases between the two germline ends. CDR3 sequence reads: CASSLYSYTEAFF. As DNA, the CDR3 is TGTGCCAGCAGTTTGTACAGCTACACTGAAGCTTTCTTT.

V is TRBV20-1 and J is TRBJ1-4, with a tentative D call TRBD1 (6 bases). CDR3 length equals 16 residues. V lost 3 bases and J 12 bases, leaving 26 bases between the germline ends. CDR1 and CDR2 from the germline V gene are DFQATT and SNEGSKA (reference sequence). CDR3 bases: TGCAGTGCTAGCTCCCCCAGGGGCACCCCCGGGGCGGAACTGTTTTTT. This gives the protein CSASSPRGTPGAELFF.

This CDR3 is CASSVDRDRDSYEQYF. CDR3 sequence (DNA): TGTGCCAGCAGCGTCGACCGGGACAGGGACTCCTACGAGCAGTACTTC. This chain connects TRBV11-1 to TRBJ2-7; 9 nucleotides agree with TRBD1. The CDR3 is 16 residues long. Germline V CDR1 and CDR2: SGHAT, FQDESV (reference sequence). The ends lost 5 bases at V and 0 bases at J; junction bases unmatched: 8.

In its sample, this clonotype was seen a few times. Written as DNA, the CDR3 is TGCAGCGCCGTCACCGGGACTAGAAACGAGCAGTACTTC. This sequence encodes CSAVTGTRNEQYF. The V call is TRBV29-1, the J call TRBJ2-7; 8 bases line up with TRBD2. The CDR3 runs to 13 residues. V lost 7 bases, J lost 5 bases, and 10 bases stayed unmatched. The germline V gene has CDR1 SQVTM and CDR2 ANQGSEA.

This clonotype was detected only once. The rearrangement joins TRBV1 to TRBJ2-1; the table's TRBD1 call for D was not verified on the DNA. TRBV1 represents a pseudogene. The CDR3 is 16 amino acids. The CDR3: CTSSQPTGRSYNEQFF. CDR3 DNA: TGCACCAGCAGCCAACCGACAGGGAGGTCCTACAATGAGCAGTTCTTC.

The rearrangement joins TRBV29-1 to TRBJ2-7; D is perhaps TRBD2 (5 bases). Looked up from germline, CDR1 is SQVTM and CDR2 is ANQGSEA. CDR3 length: 14 amino acids. Trimming took 6 bases from V and 2 from J, leaving 17 bases between them. The CDR3 nucleotides are TGCAGCGTGTCCGTCCGGGAAAACCCCTACGAGCAGTACTTC. Translation: CSVSVRENPYEQYF.

The chain couples TRBV6-2 or TRBV6-3 to TRBJ1-5; D gene uncertain. From germline, CDR1 is MNHEY and CDR2 SVGEGT. Trimming removed 5 bases from V and 0 bases from J, with 5 bases in between. The length of the CDR3 is 13 residues. The chain's CDR3 is CASSDASNQPQHF. The DNA for the CDR3 is TGTGCCAGCAGTGACGCTAGCAATCAGCCCCAGCATTTT.

The chain joins TRBV6-2 or TRBV6-3 to TRBJ2-1; 9 positions agree with TRBD1. The CDR3 consists of 14 residues. V dropped 5 bases and J dropped 6; count of bases not matched to a gene: 5. Germline V CDR1 and CDR2: MNHEY, SVGEGT. The CDR3 bases are TGTGCCAGCAGTGGGGACAGGGTGTTCAATGAGCAGTTCTTC. Translation gives CASSGDRVFNEQFF.

The chain links TRBV4-3 to TRBJ1-1, with TRBD1 as a possible D gene (6 bases). The CDR3 sequence is 15 residues long. Trimming stripped 5 bases from V and 0 bases from J, with 13 bases between. Germline V lookup: CDR1 LGHNA, CDR2 YSLEER. The CDR3 loop is CASSSGTNMNTEAFF. In DNA, the CDR3 is TGCGCCAGCAGCTCCGGGACAAACATGAACACTGAAGCTTTCTTT.

This clonotype was observed a few times. The chain employs TRBV29-1 and TRBJ2-5, with 8 bases lining up with TRBD2. This CDR3 is 10 amino acids long. The trim removed 7 bases at V and 5 bases at J, leaving 0 bases unmatched. Germline loops: CDR1 SQVTM, CDR2 ANQGSEA. The CDR3 spells CSGGGETQYF. The CDR3 bases are TGCAGCGGCGGGGGGGAGACCCAGTACTTC.

On this clonotype: Its ends do not fully match the called genes, so a read error is possible. This chain links TRBV29-1 with TRBJ2-2; 7 nucleotides align to TRBD2. Per the germline V gene, CDR1 is SQVTM and CDR2 is ANQGSEA. The length of the CDR3 is 14 residues. CDR3 nucleotide sequence: TGCGGCGTTGACAAGCGGGGCAACACCGGGGAGCTGTTTTTT. This encodes CGVDKRGNTGELFF.

This chain connects TRBV20-1 to TRBJ2-5, with D perhaps being TRBD1 or TRBD2 (5 bases each). Germline CDR1 is DFQATT and CDR2 is SNEGSKA (reference sequence). V was shortened by 7 bases and J by 0 bases, with 18 bases between the two germline ends. The CDR3 length is 15 residues. CDR3 amino acids: CSGNDRDGDQETQYF. DNA of the CDR3: TGCAGTGGAAACGACCGGGACGGGGACCAAGAGACCCAGTACTTC.

This clonotype has more than one count but fewer than ten. CDR3 sequence (DNA): TGTGCCAGTCGCGGGGTTAGCTCCTACAATGAGCAGTTCTTC. Its translation is CASRGVSSYNEQFF. The chain employs TRBV6-1 and TRBJ2-1, with D perhaps matching TRBD2 (6 bases). CDR3 length: 14 amino acids. Germline-derived CDR1 and CDR2 are MNHNS and SASEGT. V lost 9 bases and J 0 bases, leaving 12 bases between the germline ends.

The CDR3 spells CASSDLTYSVEKLFF. The DNA of the CDR3 is TGTGCCAGCAGTGATCTTACCTACTCTGTAGAAAAACTGTTTTTT. The chain links TRBV25-1 to TRBJ1-4, with D hard to call. Germline CDR1 is MGHDK and CDR2 is SYGVNS. This CDR3 region has 15 residues. Trimming pared 3 bases from V and 8 bases from J, leaving 16 bases between.

V usage is TRBV7-2 and J usage is TRBJ2-5; the D is unclear. Trimming pared 5 bases from V and 6 bases from J, leaving 13 bases between. The germline V gene encodes CDR1 SGHTA and CDR2 FQGNSA. This CDR3 contains 13 residues. CDR3 nucleotide sequence: TGTGCCAGCAGCGTAAGTGAGACGAAGACCCAGTACTTC. It is translated as CASSVSETKTQYF. Full variable domain (outside the CDR3, taken from reference TRBV7-2 and TRBJ2-5): GAGVSQSPSNKVTEKGKDVELRCDPISGHTALYWYRQSLGQGLEFLIYFQGNSAPDKSGLPSDRFSAERTGGSVSTLTIQRTQQEDSAVYLCASSVSETKTQYFGPGTRLLVL.

V gene TRBV20-1 combines with J gene TRBJ1-1, with 7 nucleotides matching TRBD1. The germline V gene encodes CDR1 DFQATT and CDR2 SNEGSKA (reference sequence). This CDR3 spans 13 amino acids. V dropped 6 bases and J dropped 8; count of bases not matched to a gene: 12. DNA of the CDR3: TGCAGTGCCACCGACAGGGACCTCGAGGAAGCTTTCTTT. Translation gives CSATDRDLEEAFF.

This clonotype appeared a few times. The gene calls are TRBV20-1 and TRBJ2-4; D tentatively fits TRBD1 or TRBD2 (5 bases each). CDR3 length: 14 residues. V gave up 3 bases and J gave up 2 bases, with 11 bases separating them. Germline CDR1 DFQATT, CDR2 SNEGSKA (reference sequence). CDR3 sequence: CSASLGGTKNIQYF. CDR3 nucleotides: TGCAGTGCTAGCCTTGGGGGAACCAAAAACATTCAGTACTTC.

This clonotype has more than one count but fewer than ten. CDR3: CASSLYGLAGGLQFF. Written as DNA, the CDR3 is TGTGCCAGCAGCTTATACGGACTAGCGGGGGGTTTGCAGTTCTTC. The chain employs TRBV7-2 and TRBJ2-1, with 14 bases matching TRBD2. Looked up from germline, CDR1 is SGHTA and CDR2 is FQGNSA. The trim removed 2 bases at V and 12 bases at J, leaving 6 bases unmatched. The CDR3 length is 15 residues. Full variable domain (rest looked up from reference TRBV7-2 and TRBJ2-1): GAGVSQSPSNKVTEKGKDVELRCDPISGHTALYWYRQSLGQGLEFLIYFQGNSAPDKSGLPSDRFSAERTGGSVSTLTIQRTQQEDSAVYLCASSLYGLAGGLQFFGPGTRLTVL.

The chain is built from TRBV6-5 and TRBJ2-1; the D is unclear. The CDR3 consists of 16 residues. Germline V gives CDR1 MNHEY, CDR2 SVGAGI. V dropped 1 base and J dropped 0 bases, with 10 bases sitting between them. The DNA of the CDR3 is TGTGCCAGCAGTTACTTGCGCCGGAGCTCCTACAATGAGCAGTTCTTC. It encodes CASSYLRRSSYNEQFF.

The sample holds a few counts of this clonotype. This chain connects TRBV20-1 to TRBJ1-2; no firm D call. Trimming took off 6 bases at V and 4 bases at J, with 21 bases between the two ends. The CDR3 spans 15 residues. Germline V gene lookup returns CDR1 DFQATT and CDR2 SNEGSKA (reference sequence). The CDR3 DNA follows: TGCAGTGCCCCCGGGCCTCCCTCTCGGGGCTATGGCTACACCTTC. Translation gives CSAPGPPSRGYGYTF.

This sequence joins TRBV20-1 and TRBJ2-7; 7 nucleotides agree with TRBD1. CDR3 size: 14 residues. Trimming cost V 6 bases and J 7 bases; bases outside gene matches: 15. Germline lookup yields CDR1 DFQATT and CDR2 SNEGSKA (reference sequence). Written as DNA, the CDR3 is TGCAGTGCCCAAAGGACAGGTACTGGGAATGAGCAGTACTTC. Translating it yields CSAQRTGTGNEQYF.